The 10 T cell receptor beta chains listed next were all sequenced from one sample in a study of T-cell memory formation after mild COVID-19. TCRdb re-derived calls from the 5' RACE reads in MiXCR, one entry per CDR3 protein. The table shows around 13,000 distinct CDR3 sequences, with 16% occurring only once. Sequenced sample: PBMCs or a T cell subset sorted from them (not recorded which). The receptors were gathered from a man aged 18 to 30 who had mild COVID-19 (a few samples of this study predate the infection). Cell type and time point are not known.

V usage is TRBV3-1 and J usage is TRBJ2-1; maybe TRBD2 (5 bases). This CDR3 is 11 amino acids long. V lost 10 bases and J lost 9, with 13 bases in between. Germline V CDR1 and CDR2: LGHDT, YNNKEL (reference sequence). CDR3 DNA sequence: TGTGCCACCGTGGGCGGGTTTGAGCAGTTCTTC. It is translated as CATVGGFEQFF.

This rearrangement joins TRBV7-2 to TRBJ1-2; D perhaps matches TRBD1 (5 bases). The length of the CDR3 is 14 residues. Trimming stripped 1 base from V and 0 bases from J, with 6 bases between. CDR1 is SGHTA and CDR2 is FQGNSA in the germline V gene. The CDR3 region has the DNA TGTGCCAGCAGCTTAGGGGGGTCTAACTATGGCTACACCTTC. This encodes CASSLGGSNYGYTF.

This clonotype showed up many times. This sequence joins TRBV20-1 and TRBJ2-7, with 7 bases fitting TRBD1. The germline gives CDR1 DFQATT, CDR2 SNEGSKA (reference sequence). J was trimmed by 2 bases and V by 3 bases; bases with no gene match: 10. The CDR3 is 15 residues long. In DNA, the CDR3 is TGCAGTGCTAGGCCCCGGGACAGTAGTCCCTACGAGCAGTACGTC. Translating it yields CSARPRDSSPYEQYV.

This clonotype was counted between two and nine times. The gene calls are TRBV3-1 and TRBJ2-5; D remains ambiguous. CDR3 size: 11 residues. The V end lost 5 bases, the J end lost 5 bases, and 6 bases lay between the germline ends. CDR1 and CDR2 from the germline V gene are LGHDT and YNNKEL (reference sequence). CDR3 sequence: CASSLGETQYF. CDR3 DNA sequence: TGTGCCAGCAGCTTAGGGGAGACCCAGTACTTC.

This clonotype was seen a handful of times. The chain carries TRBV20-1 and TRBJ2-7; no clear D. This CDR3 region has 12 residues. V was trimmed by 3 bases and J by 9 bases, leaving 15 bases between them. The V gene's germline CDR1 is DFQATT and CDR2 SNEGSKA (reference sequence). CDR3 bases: TGCAGTGCTAGTCAGCGCTGGGTGGGGCAGTACGTC. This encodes CSASQRWVGQYV.

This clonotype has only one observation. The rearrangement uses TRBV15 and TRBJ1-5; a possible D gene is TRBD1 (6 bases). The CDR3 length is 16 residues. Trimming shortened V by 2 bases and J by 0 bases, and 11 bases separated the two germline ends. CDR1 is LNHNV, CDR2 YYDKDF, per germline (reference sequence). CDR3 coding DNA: TGTGCCACCAGCAGAAACAGGGAACATAGCAATCAGCCCCAGCATTTT. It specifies CATSRNREHSNQPQHF.

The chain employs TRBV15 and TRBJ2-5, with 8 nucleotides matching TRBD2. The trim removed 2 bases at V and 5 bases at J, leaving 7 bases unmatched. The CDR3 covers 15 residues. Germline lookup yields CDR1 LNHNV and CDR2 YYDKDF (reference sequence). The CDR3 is CATSRREGGAETQYF. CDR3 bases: TGTGCCACCAGCAGACGGGAGGGGGGTGCGGAGACCCAGTACTTC.

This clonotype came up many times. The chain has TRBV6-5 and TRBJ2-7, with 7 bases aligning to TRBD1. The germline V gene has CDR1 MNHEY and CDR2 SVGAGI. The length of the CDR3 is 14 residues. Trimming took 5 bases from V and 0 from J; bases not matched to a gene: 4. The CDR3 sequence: CASSRRQGSYEQYF. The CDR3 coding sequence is TGTGCCAGCAGTCGTAGACAGGGCTCCTACGAGCAGTACTTC.

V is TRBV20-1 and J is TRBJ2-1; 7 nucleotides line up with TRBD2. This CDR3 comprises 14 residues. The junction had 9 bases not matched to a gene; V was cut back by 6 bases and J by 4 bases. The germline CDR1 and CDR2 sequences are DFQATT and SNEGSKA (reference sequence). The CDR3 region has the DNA TGCAGTGCCAAGAACTCGGGGGGATACAATGAGCAGTTCTTC. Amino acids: CSAKNSGGYNEQFF.

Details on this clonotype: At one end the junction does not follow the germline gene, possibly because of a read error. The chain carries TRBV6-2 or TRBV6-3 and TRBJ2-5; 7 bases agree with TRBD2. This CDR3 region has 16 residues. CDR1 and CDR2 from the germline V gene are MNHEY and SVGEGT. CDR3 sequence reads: CASSDSALAGEETQYF. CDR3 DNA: TGTGCCAGCAGTGACTCCGCCTTGGCGGGGGAAGAGACCCAGTACTTC.